This T cell receptor (beta chain) appears in the sequencing data of a study of CD8 T cells in Susac syndrome. The RNA input was about 0.5 to 1 ug, and it was reverse transcribed with random hexamers. MiXCR, run by TCRdb on the immunoSEQ multiplex PCR reads, gives a single entry per CDR3 protein. The sample holds 100,000 to 150,000 distinct CDR3 sequences; 90% to 95% are singletons and the top ten take under 0.095%. What was sequenced was CD4+ T cells from PBMCs. The receptor's source is a human donor in good health.

CDR3 region: CASSESVDWQFF. The CDR3 DNA reads TGCGCCAGCAGTGAGAGTGTGGACTGGCAGTTCTTC. V is TRBV10-2 and J is TRBJ2-1, with a weak D call TRBD2 (5 bases). V was cut by 2 bases and J by 12 bases, with 11 bases left in between. CDR1 is WSHSY, CDR2 SAAADI, per germline. This CDR3 contains 12 residues.